This T cell receptor beta chain was sequenced during a study of blood T cell repertoires in COVID-19. About the study: Researchers got acute and convalescent COVID-19 samples from the United States, Italy and Spain.

V lost 5 bases, J lost 7 bases, and 4 bases stayed unmatched. The CDR3 runs to 13 residues. Germline V gives CDR1 MRHNA, CDR2 SNTAGT. Clones were read by immunoSEQ multiplex PCR, and TCRdb kept only the in-frame ones, dropping some. Of approximately 97,000 clones in the sample, more than 70% are singletons; the top ten hold just under 20%. This clone was seen only a few times. Specimen: peripheral blood. The rearrangement joins TRBV6-4 to TRBJ1-5, with TRBD1 matching 8 bases. The source of this sequence is a human donor in a cohort sampled during active COVID-19. The CDR3 DNA follows: TGTGCCAGCAGTATGGACAGGGACCAGCCCCAGCATTTT. Encoded protein: CASSMDRDQPQHF.